The 5 T cell receptor beta chains given below trace back to one sample, sequenced in a study of chemoradiotherapy in HPV16-positive cancers. Clones were read by immunoSEQ multiplex PCR, and TCRdb kept only the in-frame ones, dropping some. The data hold under 15,000 clones, with about 86% observed a single time. The source material was blood, sampled from a patient who underwent chemoradiotherapy. The source is a human donor with HPV-associated anogenital cancer.

The chain links TRBV28 to TRBJ1-2, with 8 bases matching TRBD1. The germline V gene encodes CDR1 MDHEN and CDR2 SYDVKM. CDR3 length: 14 residues. Unmatched junction bases numbered 8, after V lost 5 bases and J lost 6 bases. This CDR3 reads CASSLQGARDGYTF. DNA for the CDR3: TGTGCCAGCAGTCTCCAGGGGGCGAGGGATGGCTACACCTTC.

This clone was seen a single time. This rearrangement joins TRBV6-5 to TRBJ1-5; TRBD1 is a possible D gene (6 bases). V was shortened by 8 bases and J by 4 bases, with 12 bases between the two germline ends. CDR3 size: 13 residues. Germline CDR1 MNHEY, CDR2 SVGAGI. The CDR3 nucleotides are TGTGCCAGCGGCAAAGGGGGGAATCAGCCCCAGCATTTT. Translated, it gives CASGKGGNQPQHF.

The chain couples TRBV4-1 to TRBJ1-1; unclear D gene. V gave up 5 bases and J gave up 8 bases, with 18 bases separating them. Germline values: CDR1 MGHRA, CDR2 YSYEKL. The CDR3 loop spans 14 amino acids. The CDR3 is CASSGPVRGVEAFF. The CDR3 nucleotides are TGCGCCAGCAGCGGGCCCGTGCGGGGAGTGGAAGCTTTCTTT.

The chain has TRBV2 and TRBJ1-1; D is ambiguous. V lost 4 bases, J lost 0 bases, and 6 bases lay in between. From germline, CDR1 is SNHLY and CDR2 FYNNEI. The CDR3 runs to 13 residues. The DNA for the CDR3 is TGTGCCAGCAGTGGGGGAATGAACACTGAAGCTTTCTTT. This sequence encodes CASSGGMNTEAFF.

The genes are TRBV19 and TRBJ2-5; 11 nucleotides agree with TRBD2. The germline V gene has CDR1 LNHDA and CDR2 SQIVND (reference sequence). V was clipped by 1 base and J by 3 bases; unmatched bases: 1. This CDR3 contains 15 residues. CDR3 in amino acids: CASSIGLAGKETQYF. As DNA, the CDR3 is TGTGCCAGTAGTATAGGACTAGCGGGGAAAGAGACCCAGTACTTC.